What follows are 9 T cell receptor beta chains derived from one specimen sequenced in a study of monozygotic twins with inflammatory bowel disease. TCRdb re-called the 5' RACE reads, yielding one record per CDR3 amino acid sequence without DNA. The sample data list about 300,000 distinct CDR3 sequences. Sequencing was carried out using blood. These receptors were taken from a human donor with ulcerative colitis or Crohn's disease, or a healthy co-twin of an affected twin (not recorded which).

The CDR3 region is CASSRSTDGYTF. The chain recombines TRBV18 with TRBJ1-2; as DNA is missing, the TRBD1 call by TCRdb cannot be tested. Germline assignment: CDR1 KGHSH and CDR2 LQKENI. The CDR3 contains 12 residues.

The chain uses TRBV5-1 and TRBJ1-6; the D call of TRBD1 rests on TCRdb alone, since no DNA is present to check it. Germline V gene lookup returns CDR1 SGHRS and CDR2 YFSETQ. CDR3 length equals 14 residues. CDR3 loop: CASADRSYNSPLHF.

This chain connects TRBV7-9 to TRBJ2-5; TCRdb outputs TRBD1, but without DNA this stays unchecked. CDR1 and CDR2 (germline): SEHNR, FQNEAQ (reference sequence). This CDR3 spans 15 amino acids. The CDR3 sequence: CASSTGTLSRETQYF.

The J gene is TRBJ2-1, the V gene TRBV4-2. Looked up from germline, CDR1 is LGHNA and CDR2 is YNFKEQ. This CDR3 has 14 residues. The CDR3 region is CASSQVGHHNEQFF.

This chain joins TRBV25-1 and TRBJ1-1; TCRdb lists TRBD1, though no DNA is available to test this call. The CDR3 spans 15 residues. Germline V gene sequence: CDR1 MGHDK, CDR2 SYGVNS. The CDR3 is CASSESYRGLTEAFF.

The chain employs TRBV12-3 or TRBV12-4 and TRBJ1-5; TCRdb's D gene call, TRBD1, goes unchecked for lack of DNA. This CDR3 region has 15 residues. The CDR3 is CASSKQEGSNQPQHF.

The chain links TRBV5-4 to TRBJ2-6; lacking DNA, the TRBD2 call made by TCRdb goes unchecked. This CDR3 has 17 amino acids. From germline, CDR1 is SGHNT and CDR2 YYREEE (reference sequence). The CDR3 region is CASSLKTGPRGANVLTF.

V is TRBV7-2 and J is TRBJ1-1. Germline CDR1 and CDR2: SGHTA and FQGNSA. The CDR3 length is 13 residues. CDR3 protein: CASSLGSYTEAFF.

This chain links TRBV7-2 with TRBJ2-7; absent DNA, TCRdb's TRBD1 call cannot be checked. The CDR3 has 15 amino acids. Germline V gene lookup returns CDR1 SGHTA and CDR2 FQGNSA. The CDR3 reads CASSLTRQASYEQYF.